The T cell receptor beta chain described here comes from a study of T-cell reconstitution after alpha-beta-depleted transplantation in children. Study results and caveats: Reports say that about two months after transplant, the alpha-beta T cells came out of several hundred graft clones that had expanded. The authors attributed T-cell counts and diversity one year after transplant mostly to newly produced T cells. Recipient T cells and thymic progenitors that survived gave rise to the high TCRbeta diversity observed at day 60 in some patients.

A remark on this clonotype: Its target is not known.

Researchers prepared the TCRbeta library using unique molecular identifiers, the study reports. From the PCR reads, TCRdb called clonotypes with MiXCR, one entry per CDR3 protein. The sample contains approximately 650,000 distinct CDR3 sequences, around 13% of which appear only once. The receptor comes from a girl aged 2 to 9 with congenital amegakaryocytic thrombocytopenia, due to receive a stem cell transplant. The material sequenced was PBMCs, taken before TCRalphabeta/CD19-depleted stem cell transplant.

This CDR3 reads CSARNMNTEAFF. The CDR3, as DNA: TGCAGTGCTAGGAACATGAACACTGAAGCTTTCTTT. This chain links TRBV20-1 with TRBJ1-1; D gene unclear. The V and J ends lost 3 bases and 0 bases respectively, with 5 bases between them. The CDR3 extends over 12 amino acids. The germline CDR1 and CDR2 sequences are DFQATT and SNEGSKA (reference sequence).